The entry that follows covers one T cell receptor beta chain sequence. Looked up from germline, CDR1 is LNHDA and CDR2 is SQIVND (reference sequence). The CDR3 runs to 14 residues. Trimming cost V 0 bases and J 6 bases, with 6 bases left between them. This entry comes from a study of blood T cell repertoires in COVID-19. Background on the study: Spain, Italy and the United States supplied samples that represented acute and convalescent COVID-19. PBMCs, B-cell-depleted T cells, or T cells were the source of the cDNA or gDNA that made up the material.

Authors' data handling: Estimation of nucleated cell counts relied on the amplification of reference gene primers. Profiled with immunoSEQ multiplex PCR; TCRdb holds only in-frame clones, not every one. V and J calls and clone size are given by that table; D and trimming were obtained from the DNA. Here the sample spans approximately 74,000 clones, roughly 90% being singletons. This chain links TRBV19 with TRBJ1-6; D remains ambiguous. The sample taken for sequencing was peripheral blood. The origin of this receptor is an older woman with active COVID-19. This chain's CDR3 is CASSIDRSNSPLHF. In DNA, the CDR3 is TGTGCCAGTAGTATAGATCGGAGTAATTCACCCCTCCACTTT.